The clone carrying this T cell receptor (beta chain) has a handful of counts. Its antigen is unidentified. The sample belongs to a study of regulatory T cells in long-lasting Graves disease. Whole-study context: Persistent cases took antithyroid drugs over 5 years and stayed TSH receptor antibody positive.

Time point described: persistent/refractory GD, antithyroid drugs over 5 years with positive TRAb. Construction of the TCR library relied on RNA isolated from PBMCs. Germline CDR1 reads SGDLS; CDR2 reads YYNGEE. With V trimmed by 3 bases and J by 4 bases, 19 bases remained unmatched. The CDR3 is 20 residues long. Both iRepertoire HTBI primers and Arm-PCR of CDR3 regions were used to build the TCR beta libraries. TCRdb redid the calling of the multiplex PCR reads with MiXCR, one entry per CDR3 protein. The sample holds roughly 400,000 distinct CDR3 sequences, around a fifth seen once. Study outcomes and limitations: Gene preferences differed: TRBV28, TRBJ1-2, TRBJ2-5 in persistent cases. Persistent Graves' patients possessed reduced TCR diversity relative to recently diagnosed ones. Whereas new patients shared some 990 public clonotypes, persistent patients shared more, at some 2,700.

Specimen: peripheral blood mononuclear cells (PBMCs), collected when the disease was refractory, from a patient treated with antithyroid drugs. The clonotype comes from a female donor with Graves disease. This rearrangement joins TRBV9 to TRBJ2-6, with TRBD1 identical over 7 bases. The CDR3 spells CASSANVGQANTPGANVLTF. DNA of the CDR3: TGTGCCAGCAGCGCGAATGTCGGACAGGCTAACACCCCCGGGGCCAACGTCCTGACTTTC. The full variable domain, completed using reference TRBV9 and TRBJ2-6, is DSGVTQTPKHLITATGQRVTLRCSPRSGDLSVYWYQQSLDQGLQFLIQYYNGEERAKGNILERFSAQQFPDLHSELNLSSLELGDSALYFCASSANVGQANTPGANVLTFGAGSRLTVL.